One sample yielded the 21 T cell receptor beta chains listed below, sequenced in a study of regulatory T cells in long-lasting Graves disease. According to the study, TCR beta libraries were built with iRepertoire HTBI primers and CDR3-region Arm-PCR. TCRdb independently ran MiXCR on the multiplex PCR reads; one entry per CDR3 protein. Here the sample spans a few hundred thousand distinct CDR3 sequences, around 23% being singletons. Time point described: persistent/refractory GD, antithyroid drugs over 5 years with positive TRAb. With RNA extracted from PBMCs as input, the TCR library was made. The input for sequencing was peripheral blood mononuclear cells (PBMCs), taken when the disease was refractory, from a patient treated with antithyroid drugs. The receptor source for this set is a woman aged 40 to 50 with Graves disease.

To note about this clonotype: This may stem from a read error, because a much larger clone lies one nucleotide away. This chain uses TRBV6-1 with TRBJ1-1; D call uncertain. V was shortened by 5 bases and J by 10 bases, with 14 bases between the two germline ends. The CDR3 is 12 amino acids. Per germline, CDR1 MNHNS and CDR2 SASEGT. As DNA, the CDR3 is TGTGCCAGCAGTACGTCCGTTGTTGGAGCTTTCTTT. Amino acid sequence: CASSTSVVGAFF.

This clonotype was seen a few times. The V and J genes are TRBV7-9 and TRBJ2-7; D may be TRBD2 (5 bases). The CDR3 loop spans 15 amino acids. Germline values: CDR1 SEHNR, CDR2 FQNEAQ (reference sequence). V lost 5 bases to trimming and J lost 3 bases, with 17 bases between them. CDR3 DNA: TGTGCCAGCAGCCCCCGAGGGTTGTCAAGCTACGAGCAGTACTTC. This codes for CASSPRGLSSYEQYF.

This clonotype appeared many times. The chain combines TRBV12-3 or TRBV12-4 with TRBJ1-5, with TRBD1 matching over 9 bases. The CDR3 is 17 residues long. J gave up 5 bases and V 6 bases, and 14 bases lay outside the gene matches. DNA for the CDR3: TGTGCCAGCAGACTAAGGCGAACAGGGGGCCCAGATCAGCCCCAGCATTTT. It is translated as CASRLRRTGGPDQPQHF.

Many counts were recorded for this clonotype. The CDR3 nucleotides are TGTGCCAGCAGGGACTCGACAGGGGACAATCAGCCCCAGCATTTT. Translating it yields CASRDSTGDNQPQHF. The chain is built from TRBV6-5 and TRBJ1-5; 8 positions match TRBD1. V dropped 6 bases and J dropped 3; count of bases not matched to a gene: 7. Germline V gives CDR1 MNHEY, CDR2 SVGAGI. The CDR3 sequence is 15 residues long.

V gene TRBV4-1 combines with J gene TRBJ1-5, with no clear D. Trimming cost V 4 bases and J 7 bases, with 11 bases left between them. In germline, CDR1 is MGHRA, CDR2 YSYEKL. There are 13 residues in the CDR3. The CDR3 DNA sequence: TGCGCCAGCAGCCGCTCCCTTTTACAGCCCCAGCATTTT. Amino acids: CASSRSLLQPQHF.

The chain combines TRBV19 with TRBJ2-7; a possible D gene is TRBD2 (6 bases). The V gene's germline CDR1 is LNHDA and CDR2 SQIVND (reference sequence). The CDR3 runs 12 residues. V shed 3 bases and J shed 6 bases, with 9 bases lying between them. Here the CDR3 reads CASSIGGSEQYF. In nucleotides, the CDR3 is TGTGCCAGTAGTATTGGGGGGTCCGAGCAGTACTTC.

In this sample, this clonotype turned up many times. The chain links TRBV6-1 to TRBJ2-7; TRBD1 or TRBD2 may be the D gene (5 bases each). This CDR3 is 14 amino acids long. Deletions cut 3 bases from V and 6 bases from J, with 15 bases between. Germline V gene sequence: CDR1 MNHNS, CDR2 SASEGT. This CDR3 reads CASSDRDRSSEQYF. The CDR3 bases are TGTGCCAGCAGTGACCGGGACCGGAGCAGCGAGCAGTACTTC.

This clonotype was recorded a few times. The chain couples TRBV15 to TRBJ2-7, with 8 bases lining up with TRBD1. The V gene's germline CDR1 is LNHNV and CDR2 YYDKDF (reference sequence). The CDR3 is 15 residues long. The ends lost 0 bases at V and 5 bases at J; junction bases unmatched: 6. The CDR3 DNA sequence: TGTGCCACCAGCAGAGATTTGACAGGGGTGGACGAGCAGTACTTC. It translates to CATSRDLTGVDEQYF.

The table lists this clonotype with many counts. The chain uses TRBV20-1 and TRBJ1-4; the D gene is possibly TRBD1 (5 bases). Looked up from germline, CDR1 is DFQATT and CDR2 is SNEGSKA (reference sequence). The germline V and J ends were trimmed by 2 bases and 4 bases, with 17 bases remaining between them. This CDR3 spans 16 amino acids. The CDR3 spells CSARNLLGHRNEKLFF. The DNA of the CDR3 is TGCAGTGCTAGAAACCTCCTCGGACACCGTAATGAAAAACTGTTTTTT.

This clonotype was counted once. A single base separates this from a much larger clone, so it may be a read error. V and J are TRBV6-1 and TRBJ1-6, with 7 bases matching TRBD1. This CDR3 contains 15 residues. The V gene's germline CDR1 is MNHNS and CDR2 SASEGT. After removal of 5 bases from V and 8 bases from J, the junction contained 9 bases not matched to a gene. The CDR3 region has the DNA TGTGCCAGCAGTCACACGACAGGGTATTATTCACCCCTCCACTTT. It yields the protein CASSHTTGYYSPLHF.

This clonotype was seen only a few times. A read error may explain this, as a much larger clone is one base away. The V call is TRBV12-3 or TRBV12-4, the J call TRBJ2-5; 9 bases agree with TRBD2. CDR3 size: 15 residues. The chain's CDR3 is CASSSWTSAQETQHF. The CDR3 DNA follows: TGTGCCAGCAGTTCCTGGACTAGCGCCCAAGAGACCCAGCACTTC.

CDR3 in amino acids: CSARDLRTGNTEAFF. DNA for the CDR3: TGCAGTGCTAGAGATTTGAGAACCGGGAACACTGAAGCTTTCTTT. The genes are TRBV20-1 and TRBJ1-1; D is undetermined. The CDR3 totals 15 residues. Germline V gene data show CDR1 as DFQATT and CDR2 as SNEGSKA (reference sequence). V was cut by 0 bases and J by 1 base, with 12 bases left in between.

This clonotype was seen more than once but under ten times. The chain recombines TRBV11-2 with TRBJ2-1; TRBD2 aligns across 10 bases. Trimming removed 0 bases from V and 0 bases from J; junction bases left unmatched: 11. Germline V gene sequence: CDR1 SGHAT, CDR2 FQNNGV. CDR3 length: 20 amino acids. The CDR3 loop reads CASSLDLVIAGGSSYNEQFF. CDR3 nucleotides: TGTGCCAGCAGCTTAGATCTTGTGATAGCGGGAGGTTCCTCCTACAATGAGCAGTTCTTC. Full variable domain (remainder filled in from reference TRBV11-2 and TRBJ2-1): EAGVAQSPRYKIIEKRQSVAFWCNPISGHATLYWYQQILGQGPKLLIQFQNNGVVDDSQLPKDRFSAERLKGVDSTLKIQPAKLEDSAVYLCASSLDLVIAGGSSYNEQFFGPGTRLTVL.

This clonotype showed up many times. The chain links TRBV24-1 to TRBJ2-5; unclear D gene. Trimming stripped 0 bases from V and 4 bases from J, with 5 bases between. There are 13 residues in the CDR3. The V gene's germline CDR1 is KGHDR and CDR2 SFDVKD. The CDR3 DNA reads as TGTGCCACCAGTGATTTGATTGGAGAGACCCAGTACTTC. It codes for CATSDLIGETQYF.

This chain joins TRBV19 and TRBJ1-1; no clear D. The CDR3 extends over 12 amino acids. Between the trimmed V and J ends, which lost 9 bases and 3 bases, there was a span of 11 bases. CDR1 LNHDA and CDR2 SQIVND come from the germline V gene (reference sequence). DNA of the CDR3: TGTGCCAGCGCCGCCTCGGACACTGAAGCTTTCTTT. As protein: CASAASDTEAFF.

This clonotype has only a few counts. The chain joins TRBV29-1 to TRBJ1-1, with D unresolved. Germline V gives CDR1 SQVTM, CDR2 ANQGSEA. This CDR3 has 15 residues. Trimming pared 5 bases from V and 1 base from J, leaving 17 bases between. CDR3 sequence: CSVTPSGYSNTEAFF. The CDR3 DNA reads TGCAGCGTTACCCCATCGGGGTACTCGAACACTGAAGCTTTCTTT.

This clonotype has just a few counts. V gene TRBV5-1 combines with J gene TRBJ1-1; 7 bases are a match to TRBD1. The V segment lost 0 bases and the J segment 6 bases; nucleotides outside the gene matches: 5. This CDR3 has 14 residues. CDR1 is SGHRS and CDR2 is YFSETQ in the germline V gene. CDR3 protein: CASSLGGQVAEAFF. The CDR3 DNA sequence: TGCGCCAGCAGCTTGGGAGGACAGGTCGCTGAAGCTTTCTTT.

This clonotype showed up many times. The gene calls are TRBV5-5 and TRBJ1-5; D gene ambiguous. This CDR3 has 17 amino acids. CDR1 and CDR2 from the germline V gene are SGHKS and YYEKEE (reference sequence). V gave up 0 bases and J gave up 0 bases, with 13 bases separating them. The CDR3: CASSLAAIANSNQPQHF. CDR3 coding DNA: TGTGCCAGCAGCTTGGCGGCCATTGCTAATAGCAATCAGCCCCAGCATTTT. Variable domain in full (rest from reference TRBV5-5 and TRBJ1-5): DAGVTQSPTHLIKTRGQQVTLRCSPISGHKSVSWYQQVLGQGPQFIFQYYEKEERGRGNFPDRFSARQFPNYSSELNVNALLLGDSALYLCASSLAAIANSNQPQHFGDGTRLSIL.

The rearrangement joins TRBV12-3 or TRBV12-4 to TRBJ1-2; weak D call: TRBD1 (5 bases). The CDR3 sequence is 16 residues long. V lost 5 bases and J 2 bases, leaving 18 bases between the germline ends. CDR3: CASSHQPGQGNYGYTF. The CDR3 bases are TGTGCCAGCAGTCATCAACCGGGCCAGGGCAACTATGGCTACACCTTC.

The sample holds many counts of this clonotype. The CDR3 is CASSGQTSNQPQHF. CDR3 nucleotides: TGTGCCAGCAGCGGACAGACTAGCAATCAGCCCCAGCATTTT. The chain links TRBV12-3 or TRBV12-4 to TRBJ1-5; TRBD1 is a possible D gene (6 bases). CDR3 length equals 14 residues. V lost 6 bases and J 0 bases, leaving 9 bases between the germline ends.

There are a few counts of this clonotype. V gene TRBV4-1 combines with J gene TRBJ1-1; D gene ambiguous. The CDR3 loop spans 14 amino acids. The V and J ends lost 0 bases and 5 bases respectively, with 10 bases between them. Germline V CDR1 and CDR2: MGHRA, YSYEKL. CDR3 in amino acids: CASSQDWKQTEAFF. Written as DNA, the CDR3 is TGCGCCAGCAGCCAAGACTGGAAGCAGACTGAAGCTTTCTTT.